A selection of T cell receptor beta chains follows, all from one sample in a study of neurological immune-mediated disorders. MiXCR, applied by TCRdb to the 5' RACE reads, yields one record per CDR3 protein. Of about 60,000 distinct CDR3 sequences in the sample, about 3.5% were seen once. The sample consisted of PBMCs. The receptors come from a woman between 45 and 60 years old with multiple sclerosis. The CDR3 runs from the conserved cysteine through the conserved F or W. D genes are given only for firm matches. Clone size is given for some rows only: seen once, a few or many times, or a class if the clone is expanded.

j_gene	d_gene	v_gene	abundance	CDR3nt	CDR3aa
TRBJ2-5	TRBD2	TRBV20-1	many	TGCAGTGCAAAAAGACTAGCGGGACGGGAGACCCAGTACTTC	CSAKRLAGRETQYF
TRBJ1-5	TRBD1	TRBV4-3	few	TGCGCCAGCAGCCAAGGACAGGGGGCTGGTAGCAATCAGCCCCAGCATTTT	CASSQGQGAGSNQPQHF
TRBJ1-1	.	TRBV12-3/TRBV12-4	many	TGTGCCAGCACGGAAGAGGGGGGTGCTTTCTTT	CASTEEGGAFF
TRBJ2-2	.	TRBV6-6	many	TGTGCCAGCAGTAACCGGGCCCAGTCCGGGGAGCTGTTTTTT	CASSNRAQSGELFF
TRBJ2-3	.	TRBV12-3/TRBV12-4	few	TGTGCCAGCAGGGGGCTTAGGGATACGCAGTATTTT	CASRGLRDTQYF
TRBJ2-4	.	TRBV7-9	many	TGTGCCAGCAGCTTAGCGGCTGAGGGCAACATTCAGTACTTC	CASSLAAEGNIQYF
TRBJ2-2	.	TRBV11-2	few	TGTGCCAGCAGCTTAGTCGGAGCCGGGGAGCTGTTTTTT	CASSLVGAGELFF
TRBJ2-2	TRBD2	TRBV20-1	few	TGCAGTGCTTCGGACAGGCAGGGACTAGCGGGAGTTAAGAACACCGGGGAGCTGTTTTTT	CSASDRQGLAGVKNTGELFF
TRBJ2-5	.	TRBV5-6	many	TGTGCCAGCAGCTTACCGGACAGCGGAGAGACCCAGTACTTC	CASSLPDSGETQYF
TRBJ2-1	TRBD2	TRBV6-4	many	TGTGCCAGCAGTGCCACTAGCGGGAGATACAATGAGCAGTTCTTC	CASSATSGRYNEQFF
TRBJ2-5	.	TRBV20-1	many	TGCAGTGCTAGTCGGGTGGAAGAGACCCAGTACTTC	CSASRVEETQYF
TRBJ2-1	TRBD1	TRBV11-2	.	TGTGCCAGCAGCCGACAGGGGGGAGACTACAATGAGCAGTTCTTC	CASSRQGGDYNEQFF
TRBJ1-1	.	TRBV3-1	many	TGTGCCAGCAGCCAACAGAGGAGGGGCACTGAAGCTTTCTTT	CASSQQRRGTEAFF
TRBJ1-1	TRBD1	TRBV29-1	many	TGCAGCGTTGAAGGTGTTATAGGGACAGGGGAGACTGAAGCTTTCTTT	CSVEGVIGTGETEAFF
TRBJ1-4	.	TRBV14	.	TGTGCCAGCAGCCAAGAATCTCTCGGGGAGAATGAAAAACTGTTTTTT	CASSQESLGENEKLFF
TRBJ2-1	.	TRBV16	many	TGTGCCAGCAGCCAAATCAATGAGCAGTTCTTC	CASSQINEQFF
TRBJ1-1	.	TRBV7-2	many	TGTGCCAGCAGCTTAGGAGGAAGCGCTGAAGCTTTCTTT	CASSLGGSAEAFF
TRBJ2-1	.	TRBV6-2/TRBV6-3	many	TGTGCCAGCAGGTCCGGGGGCAAGGAGCAGTTCTTC	CASRSGGKEQFF
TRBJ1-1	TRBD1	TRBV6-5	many	TGTGCCAGCAGCTCTGGACAGGGGAACACTGAAGCTTTCTTT	CASSSGQGNTEAFF
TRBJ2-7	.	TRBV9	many	TGTGCCAGCAGCGTAGGCCTCCGGGACGGTAGCTCCTACGAGCAGTACTTC	CASSVGLRDGSSYEQYF
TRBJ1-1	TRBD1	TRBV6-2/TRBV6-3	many	TGTGCCAGCAGATCGACAGGGGACACTGAAGCTTTCTTT	CASRSTGDTEAFF
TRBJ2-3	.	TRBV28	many	TGTGCCAGCAGCGTAGGGGGAGGCACAGATACGCAGTATTTT	CASSVGGGTDTQYF
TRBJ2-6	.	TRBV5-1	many	TGCGCCAGCAGCTTGGATGTCTCTGGGGCCAACGTCCTGACTTTC	CASSLDVSGANVLTF
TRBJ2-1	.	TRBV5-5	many	TGTGCCAGCAGCTTGGGGTATAACTCCTACAATGAGCAGTTCTTC	CASSLGYNSYNEQFF
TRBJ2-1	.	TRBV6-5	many	TGTGCCAGCGCTTGGGGCGCCTACAATGAGCAGTTCTTC	CASAWGAYNEQFF
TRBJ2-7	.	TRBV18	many	TGTGCCAGCCAGGGGCTAGAGGAGGGGCAGTACTTC	CASQGLEEGQYF
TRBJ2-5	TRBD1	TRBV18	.	TGTGCCAGCTCCCAACTACAGGGGGTTGGTGAGACCCAGTACTTC	CASSQLQGVGETQYF
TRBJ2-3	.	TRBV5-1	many	TGCGCCAGCAGCTTGGAGGGCGGGGCTCCTGATACGCAGTATTTT	CASSLEGGAPDTQYF
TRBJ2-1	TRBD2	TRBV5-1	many	TGCGCCAGCAGCGAGGGGACTAGCGCCTCCTACAATGAGCAGTTCTTC	CASSEGTSASYNEQFF
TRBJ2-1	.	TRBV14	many	TGTGCCAGCAGCCAAAGGGACCCCCGGAGGAAGTTCTTC	CASSQRDPRRKFF
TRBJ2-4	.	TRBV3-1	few	TGTGCCAGCAGCCAAGATACGCGGCGGGCTATGGACTTC	CASSQDTRRAMDF
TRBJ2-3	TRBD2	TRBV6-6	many	TGTGCCAGCAGTTACTCCCTAGCGGGACCTAGCACAGATACGCAGTATTTT	CASSYSLAGPSTDTQYF
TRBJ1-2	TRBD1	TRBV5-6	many	TGTGCCAGCAGCTTGCTGGGACAGGGGGCTGGCGGCTACACCTTC	CASSLLGQGAGGYTF
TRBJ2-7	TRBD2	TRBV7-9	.	TGTGCCAGCAGCTTAGGTGTAGCGGGAGAAGGCTACGAGCAGTACTTC	CASSLGVAGEGYEQYF
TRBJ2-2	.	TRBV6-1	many	TGTGCCAGCAGTGAAAGGGGAGACGGGGAGCTGTTTTTT	CASSERGDGELFF
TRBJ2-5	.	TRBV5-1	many	TGCGCCAGCAGCGGGGACCAAGAGACCCAGTACTTC	CASSGDQETQYF
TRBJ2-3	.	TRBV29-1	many	TGCAGCGTTGCTGGACTCCTGGGCACAGATACGCAGTATTTT	CSVAGLLGTDTQYF
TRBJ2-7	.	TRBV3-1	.	TGTGCCAGCAGCCATGACGGAATCTACGAGCAGTACTTC	CASSHDGIYEQYF
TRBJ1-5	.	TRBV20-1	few	TGCAGTGCTCCCAGGGGCAGCAACAATCAGCCCCAGAATTTT	CSAPRGSNNQPQNF
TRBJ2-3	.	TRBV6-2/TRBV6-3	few	TGTGCCAGCAGTCCGGGACTCATGGTTGATACGCAGTATTTT	CASSPGLMVDTQYF
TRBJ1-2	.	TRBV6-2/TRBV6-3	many	TGTGCCAGCAGTGACGGGTACAACTATGGCTACACCTTC	CASSDGYNYGYTF
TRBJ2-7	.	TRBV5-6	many	TGTGCCAGCAGCCTGGGTCCCACGCGATCCTTC	CASSLGPTRSF
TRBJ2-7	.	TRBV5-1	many	TGCGCCAGCAGCTTGTTGGGGGCGCTCGTAGACGAGCAGTACTTC	CASSLLGALVDEQYF
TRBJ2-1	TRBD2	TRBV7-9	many	TGTGCCAGCAGCTTAGGGAGCTTCGGACTAGCGGAATTCGAGCAGTTCTTC	CASSLGSFGLAEFEQFF
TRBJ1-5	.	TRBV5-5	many	TGTGCCAGCAGCTTTACGGTGAATCAGCCCCAGCATTTT	CASSFTVNQPQHF
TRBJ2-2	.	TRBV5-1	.	TGCGCCAGCAGCTTGGGGCAGAGGAACACCGGGGAGCTGTTTTTT	CASSLGQRNTGELFF
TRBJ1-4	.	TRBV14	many	TGTGCCAGCAATTTTACACAGGAAAATGAAAAACTGTTTTTT	CASNFTQENEKLFF
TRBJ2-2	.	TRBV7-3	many	TGTGCCAGCAGCCTTTCCAATTCGGCCGGGGAGCTGTTTTTT	CASSLSNSAGELFF